This T cell receptor (beta chain) was captured in a study of vaccination effects on CD4 cells after COVID-19. Concerning this clone itself: Its target is not known.

The table came from immunoSEQ multiplex PCR; TCRdb's copy has only in-frame clones and leaves some out. The profile shows tens of thousands of clones, roughly 76% of them singletons. The CDR3 spans 13 residues. V dropped 3 bases and J dropped 3 bases, with 7 bases sitting between them. CDR1 and CDR2 from the germline V gene are SGDLS and YYNGEE. CD4+ T cells specific for antigen were expanded with viral peptide pools by the ViraFEST assay before sequencing. The authors isolated CD4+ T cells after approximately 9 days of culture. Neither prior SARS-CoV-2 infection nor positive nucleocapsid antibodies were present in the vaccine recipients.

Source: CD4+ T cells from PBMCs cultured with HCoV-OC43 spike peptides, taken before COVID-19 vaccination. Subset denoted: HCoV-OC43 spike overlapping peptide pool stimulation. The chain links TRBV9 to TRBJ2-4; no clear D gene. The TCR comes from a human donor who received a COVID-19 vaccine. The CDR3 DNA reads as TGTGCCAGCAGCGGACGGCTCAAAAACATTCAGTACTTC. Translating it yields CASSGRLKNIQYF.